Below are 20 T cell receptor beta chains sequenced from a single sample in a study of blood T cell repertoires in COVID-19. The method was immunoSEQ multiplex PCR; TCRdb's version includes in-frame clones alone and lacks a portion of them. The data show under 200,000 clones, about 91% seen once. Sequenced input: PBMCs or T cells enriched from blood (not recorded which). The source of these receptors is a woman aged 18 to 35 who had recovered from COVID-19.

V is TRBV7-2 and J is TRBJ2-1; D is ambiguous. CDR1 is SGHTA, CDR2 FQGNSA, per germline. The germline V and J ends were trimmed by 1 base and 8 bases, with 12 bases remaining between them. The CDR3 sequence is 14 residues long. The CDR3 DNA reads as TGTGCCAGCAGCTTAGAAAATATGGCAGATGAGCAGTTCTTC. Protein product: CASSLENMADEQFF.

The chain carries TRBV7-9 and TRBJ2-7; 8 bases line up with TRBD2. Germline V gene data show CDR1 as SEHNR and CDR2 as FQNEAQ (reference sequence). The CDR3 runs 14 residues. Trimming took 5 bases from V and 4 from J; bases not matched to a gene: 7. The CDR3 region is CASSPVIAGYEQYF. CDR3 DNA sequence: TGTGCCAGCAGCCCTGTAATAGCGGGGTACGAGCAGTACTTC.

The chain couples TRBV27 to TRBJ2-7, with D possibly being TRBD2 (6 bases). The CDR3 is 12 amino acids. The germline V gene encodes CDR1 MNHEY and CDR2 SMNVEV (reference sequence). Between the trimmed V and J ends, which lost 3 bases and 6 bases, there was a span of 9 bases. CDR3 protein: CASSFAGLEQYF. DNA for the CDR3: TGTGCCAGCAGTTTTGCGGGGCTCGAGCAGTACTTC.

CDR3 region: CAWSVPPPAGGSYEQYF. In DNA, the CDR3 is TGTGCCTGGAGTGTACCCCCCCCGGCAGGGGGCTCCTACGAGCAGTACTTC. The chain recombines TRBV30 with TRBJ2-7; TRBD1 aligns across 7 bases. J gave up 0 bases and V 0 bases, and 11 bases lay outside the gene matches. Per the germline V gene, CDR1 is GTSNPN and CDR2 is SVGIG (reference sequence). This CDR3 has 17 amino acids.

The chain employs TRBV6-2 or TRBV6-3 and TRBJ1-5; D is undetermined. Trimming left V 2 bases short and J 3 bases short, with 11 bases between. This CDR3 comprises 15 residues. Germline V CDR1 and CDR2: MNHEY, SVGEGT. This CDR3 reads CASSYGRAYNQPQHF. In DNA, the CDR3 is TGTGCCAGCAGTTACGGGAGGGCCTACAATCAGCCCCAGCATTTT.

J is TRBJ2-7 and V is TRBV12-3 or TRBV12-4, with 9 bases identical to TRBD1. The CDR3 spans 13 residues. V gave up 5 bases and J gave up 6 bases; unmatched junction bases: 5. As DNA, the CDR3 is TGTGCCAGCAGTGGGGACAGGGATATCGAGCAGTACTTC. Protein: CASSGDRDIEQYF.

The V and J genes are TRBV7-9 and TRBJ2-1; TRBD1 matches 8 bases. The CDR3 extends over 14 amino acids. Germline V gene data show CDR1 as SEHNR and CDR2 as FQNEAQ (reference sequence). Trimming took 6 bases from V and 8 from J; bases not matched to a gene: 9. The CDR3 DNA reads TGTGCCAGCAGTACTGCCGGACAGGGCCATGAGCAGTTCTTC. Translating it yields CASSTAGQGHEQFF.

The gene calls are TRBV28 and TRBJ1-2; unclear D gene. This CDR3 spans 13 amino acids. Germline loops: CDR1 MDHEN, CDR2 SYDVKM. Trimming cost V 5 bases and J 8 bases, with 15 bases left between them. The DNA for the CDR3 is TGTGCCAGCAGTCGAACCCGCGGGCTCGGCTACACCTTC. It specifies CASSRTRGLGYTF.

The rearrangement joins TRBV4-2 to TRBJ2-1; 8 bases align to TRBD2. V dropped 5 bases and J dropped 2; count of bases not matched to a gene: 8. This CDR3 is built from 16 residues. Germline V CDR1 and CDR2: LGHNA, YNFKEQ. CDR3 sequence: CASSAREGDPYNEQFF. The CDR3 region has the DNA TGTGCCAGCAGCGCCCGGGAGGGAGACCCCTACAATGAGCAGTTCTTC.

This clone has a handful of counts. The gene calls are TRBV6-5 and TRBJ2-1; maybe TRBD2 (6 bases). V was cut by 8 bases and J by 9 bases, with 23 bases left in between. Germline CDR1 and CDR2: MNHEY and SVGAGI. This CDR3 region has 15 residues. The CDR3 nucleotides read TGTGCCAGCCCCCGGCCTGGCAGGGAGGTGGGTGAGCAGTTCTTC. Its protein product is CASPRPGREVGEQFF.

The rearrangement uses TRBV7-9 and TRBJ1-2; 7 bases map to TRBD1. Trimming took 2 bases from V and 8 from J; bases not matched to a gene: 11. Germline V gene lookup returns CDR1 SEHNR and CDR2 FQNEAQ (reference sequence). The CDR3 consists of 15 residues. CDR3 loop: CASSLFRGGAWGYTF. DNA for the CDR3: TGTGCCAGCAGCTTATTTCGAGGGGGCGCTTGGGGCTACACCTTC.

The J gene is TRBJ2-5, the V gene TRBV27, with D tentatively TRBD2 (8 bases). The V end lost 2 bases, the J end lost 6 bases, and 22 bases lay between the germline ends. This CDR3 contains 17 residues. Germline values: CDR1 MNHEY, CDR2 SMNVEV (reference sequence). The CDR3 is CASSLGWGTRGGQTQYF. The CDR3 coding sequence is TGTGCCAGCAGTTTAGGGTGGGGGACTAGAGGGGGCCAGACCCAGTACTTC.

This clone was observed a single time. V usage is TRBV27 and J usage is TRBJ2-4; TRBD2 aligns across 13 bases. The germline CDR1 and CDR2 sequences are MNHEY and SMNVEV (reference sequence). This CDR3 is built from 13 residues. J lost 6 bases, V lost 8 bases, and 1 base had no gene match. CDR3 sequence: CASRTSGRNIQYF. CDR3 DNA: TGTGCCAGCCGGACTAGCGGGAGAAACATTCAGTACTTC.

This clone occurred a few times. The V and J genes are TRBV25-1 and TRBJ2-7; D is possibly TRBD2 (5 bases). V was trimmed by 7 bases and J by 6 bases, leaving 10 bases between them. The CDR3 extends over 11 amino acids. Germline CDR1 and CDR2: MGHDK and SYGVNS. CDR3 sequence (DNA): TGTGCCAGCATACTGCGGGCCGAGCAGTACTTC. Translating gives CASILRAEQYF.

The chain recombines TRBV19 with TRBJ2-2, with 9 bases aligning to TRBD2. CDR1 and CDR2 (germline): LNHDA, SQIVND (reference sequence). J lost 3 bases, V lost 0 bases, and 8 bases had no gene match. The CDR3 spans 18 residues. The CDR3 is CASSIDRSSGSDTGELFF. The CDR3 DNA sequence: TGTGCCAGTAGTATAGATCGGAGTAGCGGGAGCGACACCGGGGAGCTGTTTTTT. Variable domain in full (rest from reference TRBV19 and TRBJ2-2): DGGITQSPKYLFRKEGQNVTLSCEQNLNHDAMYWYRQDPGQGLRLIYYSQIVNDFQKGDIAEGYSVSREKKESFPLTVTSAQKNPTAFYLCASSIDRSSGSDTGELFFGEGSRLTVL.

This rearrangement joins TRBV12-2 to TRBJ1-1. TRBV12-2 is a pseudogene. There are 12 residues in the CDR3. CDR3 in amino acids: CASRPDYTEAFF. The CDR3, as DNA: TGTGCAAGTCGCCCTGACTACACTGAAGCTTTCTTT.

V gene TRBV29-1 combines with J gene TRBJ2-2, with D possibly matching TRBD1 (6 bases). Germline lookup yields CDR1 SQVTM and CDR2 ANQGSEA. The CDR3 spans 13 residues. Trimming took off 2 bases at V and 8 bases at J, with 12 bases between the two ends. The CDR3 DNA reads TGCAGCGTTGAATTGGACAGTCATGGGGAGCTGTTTTTT. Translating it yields CSVELDSHGELFF.

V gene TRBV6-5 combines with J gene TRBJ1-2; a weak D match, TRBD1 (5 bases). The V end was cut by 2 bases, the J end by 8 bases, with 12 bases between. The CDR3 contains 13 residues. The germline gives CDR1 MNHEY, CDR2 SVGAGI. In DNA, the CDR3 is TGTGCCAGCAGTTACCGAGTCAGGGAAGGCTACACCTTC. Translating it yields CASSYRVREGYTF.

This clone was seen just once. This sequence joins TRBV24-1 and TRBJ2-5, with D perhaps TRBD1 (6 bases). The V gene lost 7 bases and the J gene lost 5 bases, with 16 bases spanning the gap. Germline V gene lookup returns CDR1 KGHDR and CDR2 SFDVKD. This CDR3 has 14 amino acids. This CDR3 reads CATRGSQGSETQYF. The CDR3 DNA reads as TGTGCCACCAGGGGGTCTCAGGGGTCGGAGACCCAGTACTTC.

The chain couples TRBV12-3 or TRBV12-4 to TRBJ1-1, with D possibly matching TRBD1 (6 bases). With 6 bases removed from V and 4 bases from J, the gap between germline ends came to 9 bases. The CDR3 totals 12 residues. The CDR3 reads CASRVDSTEAFF. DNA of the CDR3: TGTGCCAGCAGGGTGGACAGCACTGAAGCTTTCTTT.